This TCR beta chain was recovered during a study of human T cells and chemical hapten exposure. Study-wide results and limits: Given that the donors had alopecia, their immune response may differ from that seen in healthy people. Controls had significantly fewer large CDR3 similarity clusters than were formed by expanded TCRs. Counts of TCRs above 1 in 1000 frequency stayed unchanged with DPC sensitization.

This clonotype is termed medium-sized. Antigen unknown. Original processing methods: Sequenced samples showed a median of 95,638 TCRs each, with counts running from around 25,000 to 690,000. MiXCR was run by TCRdb on the RACE reads, yielding one entry per CDR3 protein. None of the V and J calls come from the authors' own analysis; TCRdb made them. Seen here are 35,000 to 45,000 distinct CDR3 sequences, approximately 12% observed once, and the top ten hold around 1.9%. There are 15 residues in the CDR3. The V and J ends lost 0 bases and 2 bases respectively, with 8 bases between them. Germline assignment: CDR1 LGHDT and CDR2 YNNKEL (reference sequence). Time point given: pre-sensitization, week 0. The treatment was: therapeutic diphenylcyclopropenone sensitization with weekly scalp DPC. It was from unfractionated whole blood that total RNA was extracted.

This receptor was identified in a middle-aged woman with alopecia areata. Some clones in this sample may be carry-over from other donors' samples. Sequences were derived from whole blood, sampled in connection with sensitization to the hapten diphenylcyclopropenone (DPC). The gene calls are TRBV3-1 and TRBJ2-1; D remains ambiguous. The CDR3 loop is CASSQDTVTYNEQFF. DNA of the CDR3: TGTGCCAGCAGCCAAGATACCGTTACCTACAATGAGCAGTTCTTC.